This T cell receptor beta chain was identified in a study of beta chain features in type 1 diabetes. Overall study context: Sorted cell examination encompassed roughly 98,000,000 cells across all samples.

Every bit of the isolated RNA underwent reverse transcription, so sequencing read expressed TCRB transcripts. TCRdb's table, derived via immunoSEQ multiplex PCR, lists solely in-frame clones and lacks some. The sample lists nearly 250,000 clones, 13% to 15% occurring once. Study-wide results and limits: Researchers report that Type 1 diabetes patients had moderately but significantly shorter TCRB CDR3s across all four CD4+ subsets.

The sample holds a few counts of this clone. The antigen is undetermined. Each of the CD4+ naive, central memory, regulatory and stem cell-like memory populations was sorted via CD45RO/CCR7/CD25/CD127/CD95/CD27. The CDR3 has 17 amino acids. Trimming cost V 5 bases and J 8 bases; bases outside gene matches: 19. The germline gives CDR1 SGHVS, CDR2 FQNEAQ. What was sequenced was naive CD4+ T cells from blood. The receptor was isolated from a woman aged 40 to 55 in good health. The chain uses TRBV7-8 and TRBJ1-2; 8 bases map to TRBD1. The CDR3 region has the DNA TGTGCCAGCAGCCCACCGCCCTTTATCGACAGGGGAGGAGGCTACACCTTC. Protein product: CASSPPPFIDRGGGYTF. Full variable domain (rest looked up from reference TRBV7-8 and TRBJ1-2): GAGVSQSPRYKVAKRGQDVALRCDPISGHVSLFWYQQALGQGPEFLTYFQNEAQLDKSGLPSDRFFAERPEGSVSTLKIQRTQQEDSAVYLCASSPPPFIDRGGGYTFGSGTRLTVV.